The entry below gives a single TCR beta chain sequence along with its context. The antigen is not known. The record originates from a study of cytomegalovirus exposure and HLA in healthy donors. Findings of the study overall: While the bulk of TCR sequences proved rare, some public TCRs turned up in many donors.

PCR employed 60 Vbeta and 13 Jbeta primers. Produced via immunoSEQ multiplex PCR; TCRdb's table is partial and in-frame only. The sample shows around 190,000 clones, 70% to 90% of them seen only once. With V trimmed by 0 bases and J by 3 bases, 4 bases remained unmatched. The CDR3 is made up of 15 amino acids. The germline CDR1 and CDR2 sequences are SGHTA and FQGNSA. This receptor was obtained from a woman younger than 35 in good health and CMV-seronegative. Sequenced input: PBMCs. The V call is TRBV7-2, the J call TRBJ1-2, with 7 positions matching TRBD1. CDR3: CASSLAKGADYGYTF. Written as DNA, the CDR3 is TGTGCCAGCAGCTTAGCGAAGGGGGCCGACTATGGCTACACCTTC.